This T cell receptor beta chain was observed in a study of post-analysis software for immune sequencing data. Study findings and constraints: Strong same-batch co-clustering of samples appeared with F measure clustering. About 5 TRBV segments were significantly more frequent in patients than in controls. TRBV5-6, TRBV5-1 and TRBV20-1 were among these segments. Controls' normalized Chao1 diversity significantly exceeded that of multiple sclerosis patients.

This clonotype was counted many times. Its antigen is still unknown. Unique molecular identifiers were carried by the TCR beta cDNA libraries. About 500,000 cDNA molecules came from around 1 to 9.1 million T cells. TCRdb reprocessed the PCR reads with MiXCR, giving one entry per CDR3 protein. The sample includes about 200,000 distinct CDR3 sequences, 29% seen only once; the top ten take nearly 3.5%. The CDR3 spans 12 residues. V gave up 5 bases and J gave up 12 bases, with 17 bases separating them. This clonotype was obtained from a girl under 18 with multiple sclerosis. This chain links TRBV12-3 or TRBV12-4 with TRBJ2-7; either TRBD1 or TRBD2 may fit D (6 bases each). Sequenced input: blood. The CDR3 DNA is TGTGCCAGCAGTCTCCCCGGCGGGACACTGTACTTC. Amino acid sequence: CASSLPGGTLYF.